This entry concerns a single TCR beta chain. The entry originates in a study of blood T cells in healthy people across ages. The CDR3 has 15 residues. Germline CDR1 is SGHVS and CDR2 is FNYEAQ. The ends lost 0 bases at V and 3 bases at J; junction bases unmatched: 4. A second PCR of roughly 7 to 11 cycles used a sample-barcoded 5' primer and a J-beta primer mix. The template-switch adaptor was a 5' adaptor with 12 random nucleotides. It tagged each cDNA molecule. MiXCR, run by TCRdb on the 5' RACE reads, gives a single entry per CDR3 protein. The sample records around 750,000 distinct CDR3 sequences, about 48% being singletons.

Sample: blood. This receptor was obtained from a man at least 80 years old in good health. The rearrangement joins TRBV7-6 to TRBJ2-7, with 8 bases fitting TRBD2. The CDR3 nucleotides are TGTGCCAGCAGCTTAGCGTCGCTAGCGGGCTACGAGCAGTACTTC. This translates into CASSLASLAGYEQYF.